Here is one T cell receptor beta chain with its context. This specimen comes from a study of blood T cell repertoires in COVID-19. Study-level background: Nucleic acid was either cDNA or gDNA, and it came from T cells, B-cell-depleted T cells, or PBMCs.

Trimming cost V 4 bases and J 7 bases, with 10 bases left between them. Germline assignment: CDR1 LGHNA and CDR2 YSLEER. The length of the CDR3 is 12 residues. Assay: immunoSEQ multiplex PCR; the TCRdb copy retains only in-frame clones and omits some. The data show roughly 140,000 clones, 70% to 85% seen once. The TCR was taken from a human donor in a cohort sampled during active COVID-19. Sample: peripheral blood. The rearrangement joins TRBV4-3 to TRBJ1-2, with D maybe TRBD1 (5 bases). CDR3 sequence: CASSLGLRGYTF. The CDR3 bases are TGCGCCAGCAGCCTGGGACTACGTGGCTACACCTTC.